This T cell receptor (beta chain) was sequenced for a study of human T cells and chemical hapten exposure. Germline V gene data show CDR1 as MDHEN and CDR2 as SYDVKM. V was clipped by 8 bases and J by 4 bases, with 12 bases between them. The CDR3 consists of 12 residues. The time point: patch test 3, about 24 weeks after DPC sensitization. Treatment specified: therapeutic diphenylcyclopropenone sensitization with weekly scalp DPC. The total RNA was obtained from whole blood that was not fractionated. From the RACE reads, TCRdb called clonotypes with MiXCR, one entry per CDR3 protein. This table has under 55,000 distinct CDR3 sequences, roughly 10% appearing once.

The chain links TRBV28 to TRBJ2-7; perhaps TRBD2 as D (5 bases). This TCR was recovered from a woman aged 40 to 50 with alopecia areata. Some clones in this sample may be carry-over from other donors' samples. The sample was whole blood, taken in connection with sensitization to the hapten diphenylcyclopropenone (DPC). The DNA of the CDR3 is TGTGCCAGCGGAGGACTGGGGTACGAGCAGTACTTC. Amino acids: CASGGLGYEQYF.